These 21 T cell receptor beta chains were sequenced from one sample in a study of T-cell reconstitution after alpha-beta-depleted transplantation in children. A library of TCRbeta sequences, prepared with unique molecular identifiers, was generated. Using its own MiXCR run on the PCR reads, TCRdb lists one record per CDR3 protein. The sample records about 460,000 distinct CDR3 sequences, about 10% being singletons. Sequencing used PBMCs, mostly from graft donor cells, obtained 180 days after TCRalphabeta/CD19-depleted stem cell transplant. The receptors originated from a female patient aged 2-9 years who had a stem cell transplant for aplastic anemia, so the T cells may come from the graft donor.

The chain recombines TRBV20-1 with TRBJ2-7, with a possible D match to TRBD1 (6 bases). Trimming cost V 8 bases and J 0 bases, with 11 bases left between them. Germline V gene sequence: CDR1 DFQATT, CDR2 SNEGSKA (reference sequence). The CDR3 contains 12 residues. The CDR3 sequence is CSSTGNSYEQYF. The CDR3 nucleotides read TGCAGTTCTACAGGGAACTCCTACGAGCAGTACTTC.

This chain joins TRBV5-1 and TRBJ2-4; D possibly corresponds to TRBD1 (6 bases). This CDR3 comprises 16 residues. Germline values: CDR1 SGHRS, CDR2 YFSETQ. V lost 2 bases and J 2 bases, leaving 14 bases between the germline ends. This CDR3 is CASSFIGGATKNIQYF. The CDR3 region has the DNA TGCGCCAGCAGCTTTATTGGGGGCGCGACCAAAAACATTCAGTACTTC.

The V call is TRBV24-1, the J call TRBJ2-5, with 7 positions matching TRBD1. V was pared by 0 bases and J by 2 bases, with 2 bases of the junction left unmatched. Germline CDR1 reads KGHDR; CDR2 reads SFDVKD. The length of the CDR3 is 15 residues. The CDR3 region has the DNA TGTGCCACCAGTGATTTGGGGACAGCGCAAGAGACCCAGTACTTC. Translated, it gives CATSDLGTAQETQYF.

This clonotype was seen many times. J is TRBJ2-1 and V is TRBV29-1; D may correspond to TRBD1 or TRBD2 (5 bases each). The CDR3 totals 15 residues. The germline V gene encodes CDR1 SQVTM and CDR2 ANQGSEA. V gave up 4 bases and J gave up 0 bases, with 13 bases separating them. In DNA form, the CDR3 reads TGCAGCGTTGCTGGGACCCAGAGCTCCTACAATGAGCAGTTCTTC. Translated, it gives CSVAGTQSSYNEQFF.

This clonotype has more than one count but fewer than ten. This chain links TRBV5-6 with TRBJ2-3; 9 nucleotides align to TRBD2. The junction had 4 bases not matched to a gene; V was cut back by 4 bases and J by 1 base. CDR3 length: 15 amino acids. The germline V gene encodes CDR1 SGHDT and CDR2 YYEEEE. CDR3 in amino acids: CASSETSGRTDTQYF. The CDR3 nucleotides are TGTGCCAGCAGCGAGACTAGCGGACGCACAGATACGCAGTATTTT.

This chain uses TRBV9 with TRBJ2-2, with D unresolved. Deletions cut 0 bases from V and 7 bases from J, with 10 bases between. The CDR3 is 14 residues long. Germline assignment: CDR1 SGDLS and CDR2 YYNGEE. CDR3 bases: TGTGCCAGCAGCGTAGAGGTGCTCTACGGGGAGCTGTTTTTT. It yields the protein CASSVEVLYGELFF.

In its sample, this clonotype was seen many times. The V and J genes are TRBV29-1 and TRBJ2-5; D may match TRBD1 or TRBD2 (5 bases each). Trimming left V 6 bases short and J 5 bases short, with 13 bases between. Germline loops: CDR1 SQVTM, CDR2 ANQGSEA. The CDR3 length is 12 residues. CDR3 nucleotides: TGCAGCGTACGGGGCCCGGGGGAGACCCAGTACTTC. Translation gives CSVRGPGETQYF.

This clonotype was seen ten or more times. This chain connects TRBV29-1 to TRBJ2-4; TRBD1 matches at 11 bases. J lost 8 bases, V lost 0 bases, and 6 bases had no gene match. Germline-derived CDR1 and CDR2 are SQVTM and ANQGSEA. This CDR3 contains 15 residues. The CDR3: CSVEDRSGQGDIQYF. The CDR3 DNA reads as TGCAGCGTTGAAGATCGGTCGGGACAGGGGGACATTCAGTACTTC. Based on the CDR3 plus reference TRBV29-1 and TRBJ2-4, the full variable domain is SAVISQKPSRDICQRGTSLTIQCQVDSQVTMMFWYRQQPGQSLTLIATANQGSEATYESGFVIDKFPISRPNLTFSTLTVSNMSPEDSSIYLCSVEDRSGQGDIQYFGAGTRLSVL.

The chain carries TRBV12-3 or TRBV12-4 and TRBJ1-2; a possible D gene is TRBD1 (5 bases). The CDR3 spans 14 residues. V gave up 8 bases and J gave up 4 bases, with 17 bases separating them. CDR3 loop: CASAPRGELYGYTF. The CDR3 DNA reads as TGTGCCAGCGCCCCACGGGGGGAGCTCTATGGCTACACCTTC.

CDR3 coding DNA: TGTGCCAGCAGAATTGGGAGCAATCAGCCCCAGCATTTT. Its translation is CASRIGSNQPQHF. V is TRBV28 and J is TRBJ1-5; no firm D call. Looked up from germline, CDR1 is MDHEN and CDR2 is SYDVKM. This CDR3 is 13 amino acids long. Trimming removed 6 bases at V and 1 base at J, with 7 bases between.

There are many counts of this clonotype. CDR3 DNA: TGTGCCAGCAGCTTTGGGCAGGGCAACTATGGCTACACCTTC. Translation gives CASSFGQGNYGYTF. The chain links TRBV5-5 to TRBJ1-2; weak D call: TRBD1 (5 bases). In germline, CDR1 is SGHKS, CDR2 YYEKEE (reference sequence). Trimming took 2 bases from V and 2 from J, leaving 10 bases between them. The CDR3 extends over 14 amino acids.

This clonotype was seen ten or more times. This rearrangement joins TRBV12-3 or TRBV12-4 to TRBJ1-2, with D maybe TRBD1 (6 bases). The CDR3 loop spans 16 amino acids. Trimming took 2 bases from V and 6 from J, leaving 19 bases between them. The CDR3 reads CASSLWGPRVPDGYTF. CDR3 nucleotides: TGTGCCAGCAGTTTATGGGGGCCAAGGGTCCCGGATGGCTACACCTTC.

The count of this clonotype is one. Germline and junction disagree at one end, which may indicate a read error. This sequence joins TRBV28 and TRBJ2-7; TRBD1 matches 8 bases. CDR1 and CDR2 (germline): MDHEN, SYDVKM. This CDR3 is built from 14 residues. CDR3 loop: CATSQGQGPYDQYF. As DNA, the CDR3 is TGTGCTACAAGTCAAGGACAGGGCCCCTACGACCAGTACTTC.

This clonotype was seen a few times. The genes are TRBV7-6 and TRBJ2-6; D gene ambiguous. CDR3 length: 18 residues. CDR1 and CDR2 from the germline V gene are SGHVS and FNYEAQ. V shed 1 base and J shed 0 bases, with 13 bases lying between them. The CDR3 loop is CASSLGRNGPSGANVLTF. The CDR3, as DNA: TGTGCCAGCAGCTTAGGCCGAAATGGTCCCTCTGGGGCCAACGTCCTGACTTTC.

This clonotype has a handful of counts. The CDR3 coding sequence is TGCGCCAGCAGCTTCCTAGCGGGGGCCTACGAGCAGTACGTC. Translating it yields CASSFLAGAYEQYV. V and J are TRBV5-1 and TRBJ2-7; TRBD2 aligns across 10 bases. V trimming: 2 bases; J trimming: 2 bases; junction bases outside the gene matches: 1. Germline loops: CDR1 SGHRS, CDR2 YFSETQ. The CDR3 runs 14 residues.

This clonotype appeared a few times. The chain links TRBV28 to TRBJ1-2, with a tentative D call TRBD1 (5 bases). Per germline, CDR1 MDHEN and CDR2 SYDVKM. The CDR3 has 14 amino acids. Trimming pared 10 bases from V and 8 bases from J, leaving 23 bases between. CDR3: CATPSGRGVEGYTF. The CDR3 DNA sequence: TGTGCCACACCCAGCGGACGGGGGGTGGAGGGCTACACCTTC.

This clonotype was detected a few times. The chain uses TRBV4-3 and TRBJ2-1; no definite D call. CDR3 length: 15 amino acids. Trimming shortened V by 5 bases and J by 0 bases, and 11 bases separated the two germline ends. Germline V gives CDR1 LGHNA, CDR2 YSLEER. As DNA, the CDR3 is TGCGCCAGCAGCTATACTACCGTCTCCTACAATGAGCAGTTCTTC. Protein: CASSYTTVSYNEQFF.

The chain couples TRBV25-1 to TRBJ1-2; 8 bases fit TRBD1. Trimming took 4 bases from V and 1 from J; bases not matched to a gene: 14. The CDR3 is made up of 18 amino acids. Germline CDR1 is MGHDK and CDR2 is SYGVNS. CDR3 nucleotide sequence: TGTGCCAGCAGTGCAGTGCCGGGACAGGCCTCAAATAACTATGGCTACACCTTC. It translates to CASSAVPGQASNNYGYTF.

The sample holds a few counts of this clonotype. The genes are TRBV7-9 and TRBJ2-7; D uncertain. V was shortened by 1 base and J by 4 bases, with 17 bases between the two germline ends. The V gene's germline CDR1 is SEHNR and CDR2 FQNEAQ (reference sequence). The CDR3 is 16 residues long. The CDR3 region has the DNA TGTGCCAGCAGCTTAGATGAAACAGAGACGGTATACGAGCAGTACGTC. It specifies CASSLDETETVYEQYV.

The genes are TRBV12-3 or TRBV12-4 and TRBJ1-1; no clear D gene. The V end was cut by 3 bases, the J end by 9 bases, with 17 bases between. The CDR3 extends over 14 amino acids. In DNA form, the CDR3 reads TGTGCCAGCAGTTTCCGGGCAGGTAGCTACCAAGCTTTCTTT. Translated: CASSFRAGSYQAFF.

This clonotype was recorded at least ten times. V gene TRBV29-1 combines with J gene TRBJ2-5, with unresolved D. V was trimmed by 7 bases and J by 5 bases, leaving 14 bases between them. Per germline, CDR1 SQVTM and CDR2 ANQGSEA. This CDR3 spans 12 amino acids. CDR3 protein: CSAAAYGETQYF. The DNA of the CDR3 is TGCAGCGCAGCAGCCTATGGGGAGACCCAGTACTTC.